Listed below are T cell receptor beta chains from one sample, sequenced in a study of low-dose radiotherapy and immunotherapy resistance in tumors. One entry per CDR3 protein results from TCRdb running MiXCR on the reads. The sample records tens of thousands of distinct CDR3 sequences, 25% to 40% being singletons. Here the sequenced sample was PBMCs, taken before treatment. The receptors stem from a male donor with gallbladder cancer. The CDR3 runs from the conserved cysteine through the conserved F or W.

J gene,V gene,CDR3 protein
TRBJ2-3,TRBV2,CASRAGGEDTQYF
TRBJ1-5,TRBV6-2/TRBV6-3,CASRPTGNQPQHF
TRBJ1-4,TRBV20-1,CSARDGRLREKLFF
TRBJ1-5,TRBV9,CASSVDQGVNQPQHF
TRBJ2-3,TRBV7-2,CASSPPGDIYDTQYF
TRBJ1-2,TRBV11-2,CASSLVVGGSWSNYGYTF
TRBJ1-5,TRBV7-9,CASSTGKGNQPQHF
TRBJ2-1,TRBV2,CASNGGSYNEQFF
TRBJ2-5,TRBV28,CASRGAQETQYF
TRBJ2-1,TRBV5-4,CASSLSRTYNEQFF
TRBJ2-7,TRBV18,CASSIRSYEQYF
TRBJ2-7,TRBV5-1,CASSLAGGRYEQYF
TRBJ1-6,TRBV28,CASRPQGSYNSPLHF
TRBJ2-1,TRBV11-1,CASSLGLAGYNEQFF
TRBJ2-4,TRBV3-1,CASSPAGAKNIQYF
TRBJ2-1,TRBV6-2/TRBV6-3,CASSYGSGVSQFF
TRBJ2-3,TRBV7-6,CASSSAWVDTQYF
TRBJ1-5,TRBV6-1,CASSDRTGQGGGQPQHF
TRBJ2-7,TRBV2,CASSQSTGWAYEQYF
TRBJ2-7,TRBV5-6,CASSYGLAYEQYF
TRBJ2-7,TRBV7-2,CASSLVSGQSGSYEQYF
TRBJ1-6,TRBV27,CASSPLQSSYNSPLHF
TRBJ1-3,TRBV19,CASSIDWRKEIYF
TRBJ2-7,TRBV12-3/TRBV12-4,CASSSYYEQYF
TRBJ2-7,TRBV10-3,CAINREGSYEQYF
TRBJ2-3,TRBV6-2/TRBV6-3,CASSSHTKGTSGGGDTQYF
TRBJ2-5,TRBV9,CASSPYSGGRQETQYF
TRBJ2-3,TRBV4-1,CASSQYTGGTTDTQYF
TRBJ1-2,TRBV5-1,CASSWGTGGVGYTF
TRBJ1-1,TRBV7-2,CASTRRGFTEAFF
TRBJ2-2,TRBV9,CASSQGLRELFF
TRBJ2-3,TRBV29-1,CTIRGGGRSDTQYF
TRBJ2-7,TRBV5-1,CASRGQGDYEQYF
TRBJ2-3,TRBV12-5,CASGYGPDTQYF
TRBJ1-1,TRBV6-2/TRBV6-3,CASSYGGGKGNTEAFF
TRBJ1-5,TRBV11-2,CASSLGAGSNQPQHF
TRBJ2-7,TRBV5-1,CASSLEQGSYEQYF
TRBJ2-5,TRBV7-6,CASSLMGDREETQYF
TRBJ1-4,TRBV27,CASSTNEKLFF